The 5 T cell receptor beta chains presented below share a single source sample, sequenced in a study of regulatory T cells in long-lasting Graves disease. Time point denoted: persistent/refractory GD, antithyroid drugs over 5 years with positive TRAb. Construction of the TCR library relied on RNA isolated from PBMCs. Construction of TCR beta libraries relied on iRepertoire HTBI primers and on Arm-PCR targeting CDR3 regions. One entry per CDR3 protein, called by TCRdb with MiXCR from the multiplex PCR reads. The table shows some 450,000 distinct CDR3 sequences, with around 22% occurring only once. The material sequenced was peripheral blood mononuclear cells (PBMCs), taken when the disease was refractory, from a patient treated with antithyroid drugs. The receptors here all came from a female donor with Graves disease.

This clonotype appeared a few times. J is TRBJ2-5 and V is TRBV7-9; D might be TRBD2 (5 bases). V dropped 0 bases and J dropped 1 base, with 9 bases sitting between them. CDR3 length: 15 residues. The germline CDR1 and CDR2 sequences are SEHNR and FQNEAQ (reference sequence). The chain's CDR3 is CASSLAAGLQETQYF. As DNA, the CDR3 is TGTGCCAGCAGCTTAGCGGCGGGTCTCCAAGAGACCCAGTACTTC.

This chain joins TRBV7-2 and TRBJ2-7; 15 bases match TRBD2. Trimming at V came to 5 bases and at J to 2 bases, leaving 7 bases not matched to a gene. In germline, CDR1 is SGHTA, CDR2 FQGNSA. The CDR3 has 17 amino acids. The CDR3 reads CASSPGLAGGLTYEQYF. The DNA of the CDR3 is TGTGCCAGCAGCCCGGGACTAGCGGGAGGCCTTACCTACGAGCAGTACTTC.

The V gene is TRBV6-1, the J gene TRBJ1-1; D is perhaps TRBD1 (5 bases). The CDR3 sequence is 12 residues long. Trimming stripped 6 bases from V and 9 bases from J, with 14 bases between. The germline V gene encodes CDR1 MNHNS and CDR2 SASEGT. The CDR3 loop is CASSETAGKAFF. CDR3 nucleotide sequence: TGTGCCAGCAGCGAGACCGCAGGGAAAGCTTTCTTT.

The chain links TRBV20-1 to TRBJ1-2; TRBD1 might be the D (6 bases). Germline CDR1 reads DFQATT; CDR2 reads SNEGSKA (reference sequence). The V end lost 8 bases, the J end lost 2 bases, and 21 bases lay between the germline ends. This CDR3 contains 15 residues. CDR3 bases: TGCAGTCCGAACAACCCCAGGGGAAAGAACTATGGCTACACCTTC. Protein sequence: CSPNNPRGKNYGYTF.

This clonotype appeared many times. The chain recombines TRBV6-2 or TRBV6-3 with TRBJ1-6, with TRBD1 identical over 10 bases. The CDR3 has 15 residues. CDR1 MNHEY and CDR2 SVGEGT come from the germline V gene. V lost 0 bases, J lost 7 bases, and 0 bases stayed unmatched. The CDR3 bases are TGTGCCAGCAGTTACTCGGGACAGGGGAATTCACCCCTCCACTTT. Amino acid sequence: CASSYSGQGNSPLHF.